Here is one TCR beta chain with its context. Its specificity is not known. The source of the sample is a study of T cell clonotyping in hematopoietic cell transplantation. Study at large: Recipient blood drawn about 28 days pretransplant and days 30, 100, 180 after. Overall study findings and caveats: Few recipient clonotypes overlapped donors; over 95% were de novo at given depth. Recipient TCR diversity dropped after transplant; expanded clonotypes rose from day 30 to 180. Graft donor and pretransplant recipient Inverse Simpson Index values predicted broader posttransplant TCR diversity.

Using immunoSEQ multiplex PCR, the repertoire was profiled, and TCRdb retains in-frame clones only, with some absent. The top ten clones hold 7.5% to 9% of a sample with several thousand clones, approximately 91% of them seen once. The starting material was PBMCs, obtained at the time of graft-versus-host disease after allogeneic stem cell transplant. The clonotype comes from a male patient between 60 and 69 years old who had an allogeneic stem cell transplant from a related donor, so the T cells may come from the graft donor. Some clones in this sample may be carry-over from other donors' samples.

This CDR3 reads CATSRVGEGWQPQHF. CDR3 nucleotides: TGTGCCACCAGCAGAGTAGGCGAGGGCTGGCAGCCCCAGCATTTT. The chain carries TRBV15 and TRBJ1-5; the D is unclear. From germline, CDR1 is LNHNV and CDR2 YYDKDF (reference sequence). V lost 1 base to trimming and J lost 7 bases, with 14 bases between them. The CDR3 totals 15 residues.